The rows below give T cell receptor beta chains drawn from one sample of a study of beta chain features in type 1 diabetes. Produced via immunoSEQ multiplex PCR; TCRdb's table is partial and in-frame only. The data show about 180,000 clones, approximately 8.1% seen once. Material: central memory CD4+ T cells from blood. The receptors here all came from a man younger than 30 with type 1 diabetes. Each CDR3 is given with its conserved first and last residue. D genes are given only for firm matches. Clone size, where shown, is once, few, many, or a class for clones that have expanded.

>NA|few|TRBJ2-1|TRBV29-1
CSVATYNEQFF
TGCAGCGTTGCCACCTACAATGAGCAGTTCTTC
>TRBD1|few|TRBJ1-4|TRBV11-2
CASSPDRDRGENEKLFF
TGTGCCAGCAGCCCCGACCGGGACAGGGGCGAAAATGAAAAACTGTTTTTT
>NA|NA|TRBJ1-1|TRBV28
CASSSDWNTEAFF
TGTGCCAGCAGTTCAGACTGGAACACTGAAGCTTTCTTT
>NA|NA|TRBJ1-1|TRBV30
CAWSTGFVTEAFF
TGTGCCTGGAGCACAGGGTTTGTCACTGAAGCTTTCTTT
>TRBD1|NA|TRBJ2-7|TRBV14
CASSSLTGGSGEQYF
TGTGCCAGCAGCTCCTTGACAGGGGGCTCGGGCGAGCAGTACTTC
>NA|NA|TRBJ2-1|TRBV7-9
CASSPMGGAVNNEQFF
TGTGCCAGCAGCCCTATGGGGGGGGCTGTAAACAATGAGCAGTTCTTC
>NA|NA|TRBJ1-2|TRBV25-1
CASSEIGGEYGYTF
TGTGCCAGCAGTGAAATTGGAGGGGAATATGGCTACACCTTC
>NA|NA|TRBJ2-3|TRBV11-3
CASSPRGASTDTQYF
TGTGCCAGCAGCCCCCGGGGGGCTAGCACAGATACGCAGTATTTT
>NA|many|TRBJ2-1|TRBV5-4
CASSPERVSSYNEQFF
TGTGCCAGCAGCCCCGAACGGGTGAGCTCCTACAATGAGCAGTTCTTC
>TRBD2|NA|TRBJ2-3|TRBV6-5
CASSLGGGDRNTQYF
TGTGCCAGCAGTTTAGGCGGGGGGGATCGAAATACGCAGTATTTT
>TRBD2|NA|TRBJ2-1|TRBV18
CASSPPSGGHQYNEQFF
TGTGCCAGCTCACCACCCTCGGGGGGTCACCAATACAATGAGCAGTTCTTC
>NA|few|TRBJ2-5|TRBV5-1
CASSRPSEETQYF
TGCGCCAGCAGCCGCCCGAGCGAGGAGACCCAGTACTTC
>TRBD2|few|TRBJ2-3|TRBV27
CASSLTSGIGDTQYF
TGTGCCAGCAGTCTGACTAGCGGGATTGGGGATACGCAGTATTTT
>TRBD1|NA|TRBJ2-5|TRBV5-1
CASSQVRQGGGYQETQYF
TGCGCCAGCAGCCAAGTTCGACAGGGCGGCGGCTACCAAGAGACCCAGTACTTC
>TRBD1|NA|TRBJ1-2|TRBV30
CAWSVQGFYGYTF
TGTGCCTGGAGTGTACAGGGGTTCTATGGCTACACCTTC
>NA|NA|TRBJ2-1|TRBV4-1
CASKRLGPTGDAYNEQFF
TGCGCCAGCAAACGCCTTGGGCCAACGGGAGACGCCTACAATGAGCAGTTCTTC
>NA|NA|TRBJ1-1|TRBV27
CASSARQGENTEAFF
TGTGCCAGCAGTGCCAGGCAGGGTGAGAACACTGAAGCTTTCTTT
>NA|few|TRBJ1-2|TRBV5-6
CASSLSRAGYTF
TGTGCCAGCAGCTTGTCCCGAGCCGGCTACACCTTC
>TRBD1|few|TRBJ1-1|TRBV6-5
CASSDRDTEAFF
TGTGCCAGCAGTGACAGGGACACTGAAGCTTTCTTT
>TRBD2|NA|TRBJ2-3|TRBV11-2
CASSTWTSGGSTDTQYF
TGTGCCAGCAGCACCTGGACTAGCGGGGGGAGCACAGATACGCAGTATTTT
>NA|many|TRBJ2-2|TRBV9
CASSVVSGGELFF
TGTGCCAGCAGCGTCGTTTCGGGCGGGGAGCTGTTTTTT
>TRBD1|NA|TRBJ1-2|TRBV6-5
CASSLDRVPSGYTF
TGTGCCAGCAGTTTGGACAGGGTCCCTTCTGGCTACACCTTC
>NA|few|TRBJ1-1|TRBV5-1
CASSTDGGAGTEAFF
TGCGCCAGCAGCACGGACGGAGGTGCGGGCACTGAAGCTTTCTTT
>TRBD2|few|TRBJ2-4|TRBV5-4
CASSFISASGDKNIQYF
TGTGCCAGCAGCTTTATTTCGGCTAGCGGGGACAAAAACATTCAGTACTTC
>NA|few|TRBJ2-3|TRBV27
CASSFLGLGTDTQYF
TGTGCCAGCAGTTTTCTGGGACTCGGCACAGATACGCAGTATTTT
>NA|NA|TRBJ2-7|TRBV6-5
CASSRQADTRNKQYF
TGTGCCAGCAGTCGACAGGCCGATACGAGGAATAAGCAGTACTTC
>NA|few|TRBJ1-2|TRBV28
CASSLSGETYGYTF
TGTGCCAGCAGTTTGTCAGGGGAGACCTATGGCTACACCTTC
>NA|NA|TRBJ2-5|TRBV18
CASSTREQETQYF
TGTGCCAGCTCAACCCGCGAGCAAGAGACCCAGTACTTC
>NA|NA|TRBJ1-2|TRBV7-2
CASSPRQALPGGYTF
TGTGCCAGCAGCCCGAGACAGGCCCTCCCCGGCGGCTACACCTTC
>NA|NA|TRBJ2-7|TRBV2
CASTARGGEQYF
TGTGCCAGCACCGCGAGGGGGGGGGAGCAGTACTTC
>NA|few|TRBJ2-3|TRBV27
CASSLLPSSGTDTQYF
TGTGCCAGCAGTTTATTACCGAGTTCTGGCACAGATACGCAGTATTTT
>NA|NA|TRBJ2-2|TRBV21-1
CASSNTSPLRAGELFF
NA
>TRBD2|NA|TRBJ2-7|TRBV11-2
CASSLGRSGDSYEQYF
TGTGCCAGCAGCTTAGGGCGGAGCGGGGATTCCTACGAGCAGTACTTC
>TRBD1|few|TRBJ2-7|TRBV5-1
CASSFDRDGEQYF
TGCGCCAGCAGCTTTGACAGGGACGGGGAGCAGTACTTC
>NA|NA|TRBJ1-1|TRBV5-1
CASSPSWGPMNTEAFF
TGCGCCAGCAGCCCTAGTTGGGGCCCGATGAACACTGAAGCTTTCTTT
>TRBD2|many|TRBJ2-2|TRBV25-1
CASSGASGSGELFF
TGTGCCAGCAGTGGGGCTAGCGGGAGCGGGGAGCTGTTTTTT
>TRBD1|few|TRBJ2-7|TRBV2
CASSAGTGLVEQYF
TGTGCCAGCAGTGCCGGGACAGGGCTCGTCGAGCAGTACTTC
>TRBD1|few|TRBJ2-7|TRBV7-8
CASSPTGLADEQYF
TGTGCCAGCAGCCCGACAGGGTTAGCCGACGAGCAGTACTTC
>NA|NA|TRBJ1-1|TRBV21-1
CASSPGQTLKVLRWDTEAFF
TGTGCCAGCAGTCCGGGACAGACCCTAAAAGTCCTAAGGTGGGACACTGAAGCTTTCTTT
>TRBD2|few|TRBJ2-3|TRBV30
CACLPSGGVLTQYF
TGTGCCTGTCTCCCTAGCGGGGGGGTCCTCACGCAGTATTTT
>TRBD1|few|TRBJ2-6|TRBV11-2
CASSSTGAGANVLTF
TGTGCCAGCAGCTCAACAGGGGCTGGGGCCAACGTCCTGACTTTC
>TRBD1|few|TRBJ2-7|TRBV5-6
CASSLAARTGAHEQYF
TGTGCCAGCAGCTTGGCCGCTCGGACAGGGGCTCACGAGCAGTACTTC
>NA|NA|TRBJ1-1|TRBV29-1
CSVSLIDRYTEAFF
TGCAGCGTTTCCCTCATCGACAGGTACACTGAAGCTTTCTTT
>TRBD1|NA|TRBJ2-1|TRBV5-1
CASSHGTGSYNEQFF
TGCGCCAGCAGCCATGGGACAGGGAGTTACAATGAGCAGTTCTTC
>NA|NA|TRBJ1-5|TRBV30
CAWSYGENQPQHF
TGTGCCTGGTCCTACGGGGAAAATCAGCCCCAGCATTTT
>NA|many|TRBJ1-1|TRBV29-1
CSSGFLNTEAFF
TGCAGCTCGGGATTTCTGAACACTGAAGCTTTCTTT
>NA|few|TRBJ2-7|TRBV6-5
CASSDLESNPYEQYF
TGTGCCAGCTCGGACTTAGAATCTAATCCCTACGAGCAGTACTTC
>TRBD1|few|TRBJ1-2|TRBV7-9
CASSLAGTGSYGYTF
TGTGCCAGCAGCTTAGCGGGGACAGGGAGCTATGGCTACACCTTC
>NA|NA|TRBJ2-5|TRBV7-8
CASSRDVARGETQYF
TGTGCCAGCAGCCGAGACGTTGCGCGGGGCGAGACCCAGTACTTC
>TRBD2|NA|TRBJ2-3|TRBV30
CAWSGIAGVTDTQYF
TGTGCCTGGAGTGGGATAGCGGGAGTTACAGATACGCAGTATTTT
>NA|NA|TRBJ1-6|TRBV18
CASSPQETGSPLHF
TGTGCCAGCTCACCACAGGAGACCGGATCACCCCTCCACTTT
>TRBD2|few|TRBJ2-3|TRBV30
CAWSFSTSGSQYF
TGTGCCTGGAGTTTCTCAACTAGCGGGTCCCAGTATTTT
>NA|few|TRBJ2-1|TRBV20-1
CSAARGRNSFF
TGCAGTGCTGCCCGGGGTAGGAATTCATTCTTC
>TRBD2|few|TRBJ2-7|TRBV5-1
CASSLNLAGGYEQYF
TGCGCCAGCAGCCTAAATCTAGCGGGAGGCTACGAGCAGTACTTC